This entry is about one TCR beta chain. These data come from a study of blood T cell repertoires in COVID-19. V lost 5 bases and J lost 5; bases outside the gene matches: 8. Germline loops: CDR1 MNHEY, CDR2 SMNVEV (reference sequence). The CDR3 loop spans 15 amino acids. The assay was immunoSEQ multiplex PCR, and TCRdb's table has in-frame clones only and misses some. The repertoire consists of about 320,000 clones, with roughly 90% occurring once and the leading ten covering just under 9%. Clinical history reported by participants formed the basis on which cohorts were assigned. V gene TRBV27 combines with J gene TRBJ2-7, with TRBD2 matching over 11 bases. This clonotype was obtained from a woman between 18 and 30 years old who had recovered from COVID-19. Sequencing was carried out using PBMCs or T cells enriched from blood (not recorded which). The CDR3 DNA sequence: TGTGCCAGCAGTGACCGACTAGCGGGATCGCACGAGCAGTACTTC. This gives the protein CASSDRLAGSHEQYF.